This T cell receptor (beta chain) was captured by sequencing in a study of cytomegalovirus exposure and HLA in healthy donors. Study-wide results and limits: Cytomegalovirus-associated TCR beta chains were listed, numbering more than 150.

The trim removed 3 bases at V and 6 bases at J, leaving 7 bases unmatched. Germline CDR1 reads SGHDN; CDR2 reads FVKESK. This CDR3 spans 17 amino acids. A remark on this clone: Its antigen is as yet unknown.

With 60 Vbeta and 13 Jbeta primers, the PCR was carried out. TCRdb's table, derived via immunoSEQ multiplex PCR, lists solely in-frame clones and lacks some. This sample's table has about 120,000 clones. While unrecorded immune exposures were likely, the donors were nominally healthy when sampled. The chain uses TRBV14 and TRBJ2-2, with 13 nucleotides matching TRBD2. The sequenced sample consisted of PBMCs. This clonotype originated in a woman aged 40-49 years in good health and CMV-seropositive. CDR3 nucleotide sequence: TGTGCCAGCAGCCAGCCCGGACTAGCGGGAGAACCCGGGGAGCTGTTTTTT. This gives the protein CASSQPGLAGEPGELFF. Drawing the rest from reference TRBV14 and TRBJ2-2, the complete variable domain is EAGVTQFPSHSVIEKGQTVTLRCDPISGHDNLYWYRRVMGKEIKFLLHFVKESKQDESGMPNNRFLAERTGGTYSTLKVQPAELEDSGVYFCASSQPGLAGEPGELFFGEGSRLTVL.